A single sample gave rise to the 23 T cell receptor beta chains below, sequenced in a study of identical twins (dated by TCRdb to about 2016). The method behind the library was 5' RACE. The data were produced on an Illumina HiSeq 2000. TCRdb redid the processing of the public reads, applying fastp at Q25 and MiXCR, and retained in-frame beta chains. Each CDR3 protein gets just one entry, which takes the most common genes and DNA from the rows behind it. Within this sample are 500,000 to 700,000 distinct CDR3 sequences, with about 7% of them counted one time only. The top ten constitute 1.6% of the sample. The same data also went into a second study, on yellow fever vaccine responses in identical twins.

Sequenced sample: PBMCs. The receptor set was obtained from a woman younger than 35 in good health.

Many counts were recorded for this clonotype. J is TRBJ1-5 and V is TRBV4-1; 7 bases line up with TRBD1. The CDR3 extends over 14 amino acids. CDR1 is MGHRA, CDR2 YSYEKL, per germline. V was pared by 3 bases and J by 11 bases, with 10 bases of the junction left unmatched. The CDR3 reads CASSHDDRERSQHF. The CDR3 bases are TGCGCCAGCAGCCATGACGACAGGGAGAGGTCCCAGCATTTT.

This clonotype has at least ten counts. The chain carries TRBV7-9 and TRBJ2-3; perhaps TRBD1 as D (5 bases). The CDR3 consists of 14 residues. Trimming left V 5 bases short and J 6 bases short, with 15 bases between. Germline CDR1 reads SEHNR; CDR2 reads FQNEAQ (reference sequence). CDR3 sequence reads: CASSTRQNWDTQYF. CDR3 bases: TGTGCCAGCAGCACAAGACAGAATTGGGATACGCAGTATTTT. The full variable domain, its missing parts supplied by reference TRBV7-9 and TRBJ2-3, is DTGVSQNPRHKITKRGQNVTFRCDPISEHNRLYWYRQTLGQGPEFLTYFQNEAQLEKSRLLSDRFSAERPKGSFSTLEIQRTEQGDSAMYLCASSTRQNWDTQYFGPGTRLTVL.

This clonotype was found a few times. V is TRBV15 and J is TRBJ2-2; 8 bases are shared with TRBD2. The CDR3 covers 22 residues. Germline loops: CDR1 LNHNV, CDR2 YYDKDF (reference sequence). The V segment lost 5 bases and the J segment 4 bases; nucleotides outside the gene matches: 27. The CDR3 is CATSAGHPTLAGWLGRTGELFF. The CDR3 DNA follows: TGTGCCACCAGCGCGGGACATCCAACCTTAGCGGGGTGGCTGGGTCGCACCGGGGAGCTGTTTTTT.

There are many counts of this clonotype. This chain links TRBV5-1 with TRBJ2-3, with 7 bases matching TRBD2. Germline V CDR1 and CDR2: SGHRS, YFSETQ. The CDR3 sequence is 15 residues long. V lost 3 bases to trimming and J lost 4 bases; unmatched junction nucleotides: 8. CDR3 region: CASSSPSGISDTQYF. The CDR3 DNA follows: TGCGCCAGCAGCTCTCCCAGCGGGATATCAGATACGCAGTATTTT.

This clonotype appeared a few times. The chain is built from TRBV12-5 and TRBJ2-7, with a tentative D call TRBD2 (5 bases). Trimming took 3 bases from V and 4 from J, leaving 10 bases between them. Germline assignment: CDR1 LGHNT and CDR2 FRNRAP. The CDR3 extends over 13 amino acids. The CDR3 DNA reads TGTGCTAGTGGTTTCTCCGGGATGTACGAGCAGTACTTC. Amino acids: CASGFSGMYEQYF.

The table lists this clonotype with many counts. The chain uses TRBV12-3 or TRBV12-4 and TRBJ1-2, with D unresolved. V was trimmed by 6 bases and J by 8 bases, leaving 16 bases between them. This CDR3 contains 13 residues. This CDR3 is CASSPKPGWGYTF. For the CDR3, the DNA is TGTGCCAGCAGCCCCAAGCCAGGTTGGGGCTACACCTTC.

This clonotype was observed many times. The chain joins TRBV29-1 to TRBJ2-5, with TRBD1 identical over 10 bases. The CDR3 is 13 amino acids. The V gene end was trimmed by 6 bases and the J gene end by 4 bases; junction bases not matched to a gene: 5. Looked up from germline, CDR1 is SQVTM and CDR2 is ANQGSEA. CDR3 protein: CSVVTGGAETQYF. The CDR3 DNA reads TGCAGCGTAGTGACAGGGGGCGCAGAGACCCAGTACTTC.

This clonotype was found many times. The chain uses TRBV16 and TRBJ2-7, with D possibly matching TRBD2 (6 bases). Germline-derived CDR1 and CDR2 are KGHSY and FQNENV. The CDR3 is 18 residues long. The V gene lost 4 bases and the J gene lost 0 bases, with 22 bases spanning the gap. The CDR3, as DNA: TGTGCCAGCAGCCCGAACGACTTAGCGGAAATCGGCTCCTACGAGCAGTACTTC. It translates to CASSPNDLAEIGSYEQYF.

A remark on this clonotype: Relative to the germline gene, one junction end is altered; a read error may explain this. V usage is TRBV7-2 and J usage is TRBJ2-1; 10 nucleotides agree with TRBD2. The CDR3 covers 14 residues. CDR1 and CDR2 (germline): SGHTA, FQGNSA. The CDR3 reads CVSSIGLADNEQFF. In nucleotides, the CDR3 is TGTGTCAGCAGCATAGGACTAGCGGACAATGAGCAGTTCTTC.

This chain joins TRBV20-1 and TRBJ2-7; possibly TRBD2 for D (5 bases). This CDR3 is built from 15 residues. Germline assignment: CDR1 DFQATT and CDR2 SNEGSKA (reference sequence). Deletions cut 0 bases from V and 5 bases from J, with 17 bases between. The CDR3 region is CSARDKDGVFDEQYF. DNA for the CDR3: TGCAGTGCTAGAGATAAGGACGGGGTCTTCGACGAGCAGTACTTC.

This clonotype has just a few counts. The V and J genes are TRBV5-1 and TRBJ2-1; D gene uncertain. Trimming took off 0 bases at V and 5 bases at J, with 9 bases between the two ends. The CDR3 length is 14 residues. Germline-derived CDR1 and CDR2 are SGHRS and YFSETQ. In DNA, the CDR3 is TGCGCCAGCAGCTTGGATGGAGAAGACAATGAGCAGTTCTTC. This gives the protein CASSLDGEDNEQFF. The full variable domain, with the rest looked up from reference TRBV5-1 and TRBJ2-1, is KAGVTQTPRYLIKTRGQQVTLSCSPISGHRSVSWYQQTPGQGLQFLFEYFSETQRNKGNFPGRFSGRQFSNSRSEMNVSTLELGDSALYLCASSLDGEDNEQFFGPGTRLTVL.

This clonotype was seen ten or more times. This rearrangement joins TRBV14 to TRBJ2-7; 7 nucleotides align to TRBD2. Germline CDR1 SGHDN, CDR2 FVKESK. CDR3 length: 16 residues. V lost 0 bases, J lost 2 bases, and 7 bases stayed unmatched. The CDR3 DNA follows: TGTGCCAGCAGCCAAGATCTCAGCGGGATTCCCTACGAGCAGTACTTC. It encodes CASSQDLSGIPYEQYF.

This clonotype appeared a few times. V and J are TRBV2 and TRBJ2-7; no clear D gene. Trimming left V 5 bases short and J 2 bases short, with 10 bases between. Per germline, CDR1 SNHLY and CDR2 FYNNEI. The CDR3 consists of 13 residues. This chain's CDR3 is CASSLDATYEQYF. In DNA form, the CDR3 reads TGTGCCAGCAGTTTGGACGCCACCTACGAGCAGTACTTC.

This rearrangement joins TRBV20-1 to TRBJ2-3; 13 positions match TRBD2. Trimming cost V 3 bases and J 4 bases; bases outside gene matches: 1. This CDR3 spans 14 amino acids. The germline V gene has CDR1 DFQATT and CDR2 SNEGSKA (reference sequence). Here the CDR3 DNA reads TGCAGTGCTAGGACTAGCGGGAGGTCAGATACGCAGTATTTT. Translating it yields CSARTSGRSDTQYF.

This clonotype was detected only a few times. This sequence joins TRBV9 and TRBJ2-5, with D tentatively TRBD1 or TRBD2 (6 bases each). V lost 2 bases to trimming and J lost 2 bases, with 10 bases between them. CDR3 size: 14 residues. Germline V CDR1 and CDR2: SGDLS, YYNGEE. The CDR3 coding sequence is TGTGCCAGCAGCGTGGGGGGCTTGCAAGAGACCCAGTACTTC. This encodes CASSVGGLQETQYF.

The V call is TRBV24-1, the J call TRBJ2-5; 8 bases line up with TRBD1. V trimming: 4 bases; J trimming: 5 bases; junction bases outside the gene matches: 11. This CDR3 region has 16 residues. CDR1 KGHDR and CDR2 SFDVKD come from the germline V gene. The CDR3 region has the DNA TGTGCCACCAGTGACTTAGGGACAGGCCTAGAGGAGACCCAGTACTTC. Translated, it gives CATSDLGTGLEETQYF.

This clonotype was picked up many times. The rearrangement links TRBV7-9 to TRBJ2-3; D remains unclear. With 3 bases removed from V and 6 bases from J, the gap between germline ends came to 7 bases. Germline CDR1 and CDR2: SEHNR and FQNEAQ (reference sequence). The CDR3 extends over 12 amino acids. In DNA, the CDR3 is TGTGCCAGCAGCTTCGGCTCGGATACGCAGTATTTT. This codes for CASSFGSDTQYF.

The chain recombines TRBV20-1 with TRBJ2-5; 10 nucleotides align to TRBD1. The CDR3 covers 14 residues. Unmatched junction bases numbered 6, after V lost 6 bases and J lost 2 bases. Germline assignment: CDR1 DFQATT and CDR2 SNEGSKA (reference sequence). CDR3 bases: TGCAGTGCGCCGGGACAGGGGACACAAGAGACCCAGTACTTC. It translates to CSAPGQGTQETQYF.

This clonotype was observed many times. V and J are TRBV2 and TRBJ2-4; D gene unclear. V was cut by 4 bases and J by 2 bases, with 9 bases left in between. Per germline, CDR1 SNHLY and CDR2 FYNNEI. This CDR3 has 14 residues. The CDR3 DNA reads as TGTGCCAGCAGTGTGGGGTTCCCCAAAAACATTCAGTACTTC. It is translated as CASSVGFPKNIQYF. The full variable domain, in which reference TRBV2 and TRBJ2-4 provide the parts outside the CDR3, is EPEVTQTPSHQVTQMGQEVILRCVPISNHLYFYWYRQILGQKVEFLVSFYNNEISEKSEIFDDQFSVERPDGSNFTLKIRSTKLEDSAMYFCASSVGFPKNIQYFGAGTRLSVL.

There are many counts of this clonotype. This sequence joins TRBV12-3 or TRBV12-4 and TRBJ1-1, with D perhaps TRBD1 (5 bases). CDR3 size: 15 residues. Trimming left V 5 bases short and J 3 bases short, with 16 bases between. CDR3 region: CASSKMQGLYTEAFF. The DNA for the CDR3 is TGTGCCAGCAGTAAGATGCAGGGCCTATACACTGAAGCTTTCTTT.

There are a few counts of this clonotype. The genes are TRBV20-1 and TRBJ2-5, with TRBD1 as a possible D gene (6 bases). Germline CDR1 and CDR2: DFQATT and SNEGSKA (reference sequence). Trimming left V 7 bases short and J 2 bases short, with 11 bases between. The CDR3 runs to 12 residues. The CDR3 nucleotides are TGCAGTGTAGCAGGGGTTCAAGAGACCCAGTACTTC. This gives the protein CSVAGVQETQYF.

This clonotype has a count of ten or more. The chain links TRBV24-1 to TRBJ2-1, with D maybe TRBD1 (6 bases). The V end was cut by 7 bases, the J end by 12 bases, with 15 bases between. The CDR3 length is 12 residues. Germline CDR1 and CDR2: KGHDR and SFDVKD. The CDR3 sequence is CATRQGDGAQFF. CDR3 nucleotides: TGTGCCACCAGACAGGGAGACGGCGCGCAGTTCTTC.

The table lists this clonotype with a few counts. V gene TRBV20-1 combines with J gene TRBJ2-1; TRBD2 agrees at 8 bases. Looked up from germline, CDR1 is DFQATT and CDR2 is SNEGSKA (reference sequence). The junction had 2 bases not matched to a gene; V was cut back by 1 base and J by 3 bases. The CDR3 is made up of 14 amino acids. The CDR3 protein is CSARATSGYNEQFF. The CDR3 DNA is TGCAGTGCTAGAGCTACTAGCGGCTACAATGAGCAGTTCTTC.